The sequence of this T cell receptor beta chain was determined in a study of blood T cell repertoires in COVID-19. This CDR3 has 13 residues. Trimming shortened V by 6 bases and J by 0 bases, and 8 bases separated the two germline ends. The germline CDR1 and CDR2 sequences are MDHEN and SYDVKM. The study recruited people aged 18 to 89 years across approximately 25 US areas. Exposed enrollees encountered a COVID-19 case at some point within 2 weeks before study entry. The assay was immunoSEQ multiplex PCR, and TCRdb's table has in-frame clones only and misses some. The sample lists some 200,000 clones, roughly four fifths occurring once.

The origin of this receptor is a woman aged 50 to 65 who had been exposed to COVID-19. The V and J genes are TRBV28 and TRBJ1-1, with D uncertain. The specimen was PBMCs or T cells enriched from blood (not recorded which). CDR3 DNA sequence: TGTGCCAGCAGCTTAAACATGAACACTGAAGCTTTCTTT. Translation: CASSLNMNTEAFF. Full variable domain (outside the CDR3, taken from reference TRBV28 and TRBJ1-1): DVKVTQSSRYLVKRTGEKVFLECVQDMDHENMFWYRQDPGLGLRLIYFSYDVKMKEKGDIPEGYSVSREKKERFSLILESASTNQTSMYLCASSLNMNTEAFFGQGTRLTVV.